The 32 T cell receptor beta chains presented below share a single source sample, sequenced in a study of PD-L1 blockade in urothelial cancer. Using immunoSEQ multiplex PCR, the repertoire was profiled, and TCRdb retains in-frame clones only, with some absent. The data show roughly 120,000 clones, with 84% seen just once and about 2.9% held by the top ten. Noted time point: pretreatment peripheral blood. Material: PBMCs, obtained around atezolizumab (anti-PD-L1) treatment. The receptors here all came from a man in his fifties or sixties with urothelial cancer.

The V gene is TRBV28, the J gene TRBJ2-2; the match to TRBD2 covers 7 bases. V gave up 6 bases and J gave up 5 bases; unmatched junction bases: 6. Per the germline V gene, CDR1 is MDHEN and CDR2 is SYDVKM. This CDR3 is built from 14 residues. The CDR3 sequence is CASRVGRITGELFF. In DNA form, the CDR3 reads TGTGCCAGCAGGGTCGGGAGGATAACCGGGGAGCTGTTTTTT.

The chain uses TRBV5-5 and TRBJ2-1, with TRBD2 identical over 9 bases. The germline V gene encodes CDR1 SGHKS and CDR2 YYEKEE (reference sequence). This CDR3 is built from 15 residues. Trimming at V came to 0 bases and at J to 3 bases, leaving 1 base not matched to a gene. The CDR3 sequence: CASSLVLAGYNEQFF. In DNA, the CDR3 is TGTGCCAGCAGCTTGGTACTAGCGGGCTACAATGAGCAGTTCTTC.

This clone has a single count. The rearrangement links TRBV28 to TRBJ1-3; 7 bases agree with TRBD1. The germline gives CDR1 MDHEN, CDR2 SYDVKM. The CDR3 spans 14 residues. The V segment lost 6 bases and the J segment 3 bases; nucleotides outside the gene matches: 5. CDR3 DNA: TGTGCCAGCAGACTAGGGGGCGATGGAAACACCATATATTTT. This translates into CASRLGGDGNTIYF.

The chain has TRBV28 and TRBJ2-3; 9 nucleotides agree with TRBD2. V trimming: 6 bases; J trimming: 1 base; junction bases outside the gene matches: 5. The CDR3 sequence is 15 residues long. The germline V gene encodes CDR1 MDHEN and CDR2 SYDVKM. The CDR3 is CASSLRTSGTDTQYF. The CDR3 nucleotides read TGTGCCAGCAGCTTAAGGACTAGCGGCACAGATACGCAGTATTTT.

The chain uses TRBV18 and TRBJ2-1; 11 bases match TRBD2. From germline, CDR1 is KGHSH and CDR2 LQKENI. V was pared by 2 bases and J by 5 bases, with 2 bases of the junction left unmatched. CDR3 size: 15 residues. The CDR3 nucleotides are TGTGCCAGCTCACCAAAACTAGCGGGAGACAATGAGCAGTTCTTC. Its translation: CASSPKLAGDNEQFF.

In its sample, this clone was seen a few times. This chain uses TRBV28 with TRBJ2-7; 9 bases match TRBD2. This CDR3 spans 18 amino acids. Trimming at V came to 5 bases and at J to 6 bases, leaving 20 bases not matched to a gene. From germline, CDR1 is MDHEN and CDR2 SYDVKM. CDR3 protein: CASSAGVPGLAKSSEQYF. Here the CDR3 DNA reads TGTGCCAGCAGTGCAGGGGTTCCGGGACTAGCCAAGTCCAGCGAGCAGTACTTC. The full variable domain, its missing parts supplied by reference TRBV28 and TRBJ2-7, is DVKVTQSSRYLVKRTGEKVFLECVQDMDHENMFWYRQDPGLGLRLIYFSYDVKMKEKGDIPEGYSVSREKKERFSLILESASTNQTSMYLCASSAGVPGLAKSSEQYFGPGTRLTVT.

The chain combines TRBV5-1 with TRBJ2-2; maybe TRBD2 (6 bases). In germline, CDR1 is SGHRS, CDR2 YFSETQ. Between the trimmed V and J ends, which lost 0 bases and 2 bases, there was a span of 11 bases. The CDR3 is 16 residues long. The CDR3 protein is CASSLAGSGNTGELFF. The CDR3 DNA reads TGCGCCAGCAGCTTGGCCGGTAGCGGAAACACCGGGGAGCTGTTTTTT.

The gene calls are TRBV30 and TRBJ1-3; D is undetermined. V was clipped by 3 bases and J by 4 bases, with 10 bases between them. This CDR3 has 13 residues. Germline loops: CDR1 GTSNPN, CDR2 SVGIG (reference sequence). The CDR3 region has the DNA TGTGCCTGGAGGACCTCCGGGGGAAACACCATATATTTT. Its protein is CAWRTSGGNTIYF.

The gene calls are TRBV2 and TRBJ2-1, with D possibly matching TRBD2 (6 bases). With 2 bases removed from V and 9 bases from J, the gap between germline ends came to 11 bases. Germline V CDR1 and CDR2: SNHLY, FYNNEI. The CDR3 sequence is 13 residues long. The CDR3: CASSERQGGEQFF. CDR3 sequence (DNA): TGTGCCAGCAGTGAACGGCAGGGAGGTGAGCAGTTCTTC.

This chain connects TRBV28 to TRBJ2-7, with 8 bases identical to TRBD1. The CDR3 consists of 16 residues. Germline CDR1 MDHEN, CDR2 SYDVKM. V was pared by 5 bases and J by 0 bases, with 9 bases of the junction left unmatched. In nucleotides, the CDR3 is TGTGCCAGCAGTCTCCTACCGGGACAGGCCTCCTACGAGCAGTACTTC. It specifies CASSLLPGQASYEQYF.

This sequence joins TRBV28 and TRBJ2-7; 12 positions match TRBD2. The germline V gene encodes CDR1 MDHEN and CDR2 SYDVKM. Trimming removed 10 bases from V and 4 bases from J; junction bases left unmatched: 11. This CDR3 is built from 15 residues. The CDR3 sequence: CAITEGLAGPYEQYF. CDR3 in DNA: TGTGCCATCACCGAAGGACTAGCGGGACCGTACGAGCAGTACTTC.

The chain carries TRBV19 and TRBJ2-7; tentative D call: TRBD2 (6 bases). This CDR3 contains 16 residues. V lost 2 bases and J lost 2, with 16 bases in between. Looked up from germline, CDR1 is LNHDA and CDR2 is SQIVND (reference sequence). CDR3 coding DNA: TGTGCCAGTAGTATAATAGGGATAGCGGATCCCTACGAGCAGTACTTC. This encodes CASSIIGIADPYEQYF.

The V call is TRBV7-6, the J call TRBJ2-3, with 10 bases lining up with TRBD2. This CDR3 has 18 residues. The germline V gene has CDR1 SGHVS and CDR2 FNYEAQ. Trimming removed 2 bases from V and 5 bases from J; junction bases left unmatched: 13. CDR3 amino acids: CASSLLASGSLREDTQYF. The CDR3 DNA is TGTGCCAGCAGCTTATTGGCTAGCGGGAGCCTCAGAGAAGATACGCAGTATTTT.

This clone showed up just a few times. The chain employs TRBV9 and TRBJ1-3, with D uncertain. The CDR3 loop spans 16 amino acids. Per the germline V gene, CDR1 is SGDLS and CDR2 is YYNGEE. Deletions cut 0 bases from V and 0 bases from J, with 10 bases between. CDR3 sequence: CASSVGRGNSGNTIYF. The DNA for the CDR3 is TGTGCCAGCAGCGTAGGTCGGGGAAACTCTGGAAACACCATATATTTT.

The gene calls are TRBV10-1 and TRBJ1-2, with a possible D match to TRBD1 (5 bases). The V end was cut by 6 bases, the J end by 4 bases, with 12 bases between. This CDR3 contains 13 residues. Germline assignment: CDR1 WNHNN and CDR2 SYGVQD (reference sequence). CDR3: CASSPGLFYGYTF. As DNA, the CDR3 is TGCGCCAGCAGCCCGGGACTCTTCTATGGCTACACCTTC.

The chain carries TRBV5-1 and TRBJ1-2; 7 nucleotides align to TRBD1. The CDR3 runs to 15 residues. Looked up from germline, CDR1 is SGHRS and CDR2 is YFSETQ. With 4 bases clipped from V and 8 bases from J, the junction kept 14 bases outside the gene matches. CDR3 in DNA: TGCGCCAGCAGCCCCCTAACCGTCCTAGGGGGCGGCTACACCTTC. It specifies CASSPLTVLGGGYTF.

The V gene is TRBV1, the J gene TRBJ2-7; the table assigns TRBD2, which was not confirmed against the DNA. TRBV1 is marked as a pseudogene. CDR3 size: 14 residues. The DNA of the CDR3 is TGCACCAGCAGCCCAACCGGACTGCCCTACGAGCAGTACTTC. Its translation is CTSSPTGLPYEQYF.

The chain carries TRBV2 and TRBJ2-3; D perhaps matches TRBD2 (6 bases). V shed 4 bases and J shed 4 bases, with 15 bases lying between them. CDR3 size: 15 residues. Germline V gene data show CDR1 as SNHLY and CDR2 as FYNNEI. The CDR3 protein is CASSVGGLSADTQYF. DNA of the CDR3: TGTGCCAGCAGTGTTGGGGGACTCAGTGCAGATACGCAGTATTTT.

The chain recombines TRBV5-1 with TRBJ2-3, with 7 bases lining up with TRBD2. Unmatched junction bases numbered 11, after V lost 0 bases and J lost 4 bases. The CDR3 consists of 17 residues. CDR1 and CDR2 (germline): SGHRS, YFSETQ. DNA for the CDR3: TGCGCCAGCAGCTTGGACTATGGGAGCGGGATCGCAGATACGCAGTATTTT. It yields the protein CASSLDYGSGIADTQYF.

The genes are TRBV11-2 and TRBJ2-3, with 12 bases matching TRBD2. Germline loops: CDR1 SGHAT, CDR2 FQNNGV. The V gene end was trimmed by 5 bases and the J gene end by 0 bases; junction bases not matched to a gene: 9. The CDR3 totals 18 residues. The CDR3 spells CASSLAGGASKSTDTQYF. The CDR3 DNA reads TGTGCCAGCAGCCTAGCGGGAGGGGCCTCAAAGAGCACAGATACGCAGTATTTT.

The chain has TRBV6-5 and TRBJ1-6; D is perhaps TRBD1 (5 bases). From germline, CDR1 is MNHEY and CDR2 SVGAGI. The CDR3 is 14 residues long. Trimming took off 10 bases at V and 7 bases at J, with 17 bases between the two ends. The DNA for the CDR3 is TGTGCCACGTCCTCGGGGGTCCGGAATTCACCCCTCCACTTT. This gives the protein CATSSGVRNSPLHF.

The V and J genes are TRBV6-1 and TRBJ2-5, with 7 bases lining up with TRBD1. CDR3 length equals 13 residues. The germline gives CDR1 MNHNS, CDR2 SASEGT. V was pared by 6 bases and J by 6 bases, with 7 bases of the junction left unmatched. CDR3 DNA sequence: TGTGCCAGCAGGAGACAGGGTATGAAGACCCAGTACTTC. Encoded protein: CASRRQGMKTQYF.

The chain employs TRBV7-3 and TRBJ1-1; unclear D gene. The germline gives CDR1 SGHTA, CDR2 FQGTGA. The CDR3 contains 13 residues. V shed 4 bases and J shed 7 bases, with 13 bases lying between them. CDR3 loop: CASSSYTANEAFF. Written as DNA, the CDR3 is TGTGCCAGCAGCTCATATACAGCCAATGAAGCTTTCTTT.

The CDR3 DNA sequence: TGTGCCAGCAGGGATCCAGGAACTAACTATGGCTACACCTTC. Its protein product is CASRDPGTNYGYTF. The chain is built from TRBV6-1 and TRBJ1-2; no clear D gene. The CDR3 has 14 amino acids. Deletions cut 6 bases from V and 0 bases from J, with 11 bases between. Germline V gene sequence: CDR1 MNHNS, CDR2 SASEGT.

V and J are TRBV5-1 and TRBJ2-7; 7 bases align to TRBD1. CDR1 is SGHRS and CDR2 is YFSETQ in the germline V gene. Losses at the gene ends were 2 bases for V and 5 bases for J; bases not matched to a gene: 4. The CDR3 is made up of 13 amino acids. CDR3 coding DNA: TGCGCCAGCAGCTTCCAGGGGGATAACGAGCAGTACTTC. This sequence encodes CASSFQGDNEQYF.

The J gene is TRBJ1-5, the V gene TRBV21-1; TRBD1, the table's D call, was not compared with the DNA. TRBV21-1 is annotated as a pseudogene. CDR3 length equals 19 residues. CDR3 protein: CASSKALRGLRALGQPQHF. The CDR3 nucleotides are TGTGCCAGCAGCAAAGCCCTGAGGGGGCTCCGGGCGTTAGGTCAGCCCCAGCATTTT.

This CDR3 is CAISESRSETQYF. For the CDR3, the DNA is TGTGCCATCAGTGAGTCCCGGTCGGAGACCCAGTACTTC. The chain carries TRBV10-3 and TRBJ2-5, with D hard to call. The CDR3 is made up of 13 amino acids. V was clipped by 0 bases and J by 5 bases, with 7 bases between them. In germline, CDR1 is ENHRY, CDR2 SYGVKD.

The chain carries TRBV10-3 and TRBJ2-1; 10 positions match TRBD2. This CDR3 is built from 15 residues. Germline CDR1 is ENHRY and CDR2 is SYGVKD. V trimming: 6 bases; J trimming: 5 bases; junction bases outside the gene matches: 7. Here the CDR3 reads CAIRTGTSADNEQFF. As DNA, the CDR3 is TGTGCCATCAGGACCGGGACTAGCGCGGACAATGAGCAGTTCTTC.

CDR3 sequence reads: CASTRRSGTDTQYF. The CDR3 nucleotides are TGTGCCAGCACCCGGAGGAGCGGCACAGATACGCAGTATTTT. The V and J genes are TRBV27 and TRBJ2-3, with D possibly being TRBD2 (5 bases). There are 14 residues in the CDR3. Per germline, CDR1 MNHEY and CDR2 SMNVEV (reference sequence). The V end was cut by 7 bases, the J end by 1 base, with 12 bases between.

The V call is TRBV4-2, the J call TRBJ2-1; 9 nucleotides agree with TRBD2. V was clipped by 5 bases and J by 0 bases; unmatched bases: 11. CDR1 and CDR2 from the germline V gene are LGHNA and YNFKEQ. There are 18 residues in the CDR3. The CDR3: CASSSRGSGSSSYNEQFF. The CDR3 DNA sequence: TGTGCCAGCAGCTCCCGTGGTAGCGGGAGCTCCTCCTACAATGAGCAGTTCTTC.

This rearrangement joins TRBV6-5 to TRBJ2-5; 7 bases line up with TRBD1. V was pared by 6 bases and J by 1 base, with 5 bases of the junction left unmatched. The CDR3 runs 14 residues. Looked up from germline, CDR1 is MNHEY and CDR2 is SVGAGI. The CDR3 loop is CASRLGQAQETQYF. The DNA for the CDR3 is TGTGCCAGCAGACTCGGACAGGCCCAAGAGACCCAGTACTTC.

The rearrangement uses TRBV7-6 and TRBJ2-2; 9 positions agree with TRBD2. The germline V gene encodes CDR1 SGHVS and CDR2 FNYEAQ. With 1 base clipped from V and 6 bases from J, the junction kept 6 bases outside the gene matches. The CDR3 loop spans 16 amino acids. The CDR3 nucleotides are TGTGCCAGCAGCTTAGGGGGCGGGAGGGCCGCCGGGGAGCTGTTTTTT. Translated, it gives CASSLGGGRAAGELFF.